The present entry profiles one TCR beta chain with its context. The CDR3 totals 14 residues. Germline lookup yields CDR1 GTSNPN and CDR2 SVGIG (reference sequence). The V end lost 7 bases, the J end lost 0 bases, and 13 bases lay between the germline ends. Sequenced by immunoSEQ multiplex PCR; TCRdb stores in-frame clones only, minus some. The table records approximately 44,000 clones, about 79% of them present only once. These data belong to a study of memory CD4+ T cells and cytomegalovirus serostatus. The sort gate was single viable CD3+CD4+CD8-CD45RO+ cells for memory CD4+ T cells. This chain uses TRBV30 with TRBJ1-5; D gene unclear. The sequenced sample was memory CD4+ T cells from blood. The receptor was derived from an adult in good health and CMV-seronegative. CDR3: CAYQAADSNQPQHF. The CDR3 DNA reads as TGTGCCTACCAAGCGGCGGATAGCAATCAGCCCCAGCATTTT.